This T cell receptor beta chain appears in the sequencing data of a study of cytomegalovirus exposure and HLA in healthy donors. A 120-subject validation cohort, separate from the approximately 720-subject first cohort, supplied the donors. The method was immunoSEQ multiplex PCR; TCRdb's version includes in-frame clones alone and lacks a portion of them. The table records under 350,000 clones, 80% to 90% of them present only once. Overall study results and limits: Among TCR beta chains, those listed as cytomegalovirus-associated numbered some 170.

Deletions cut 0 bases from V and 0 bases from J, with 12 bases between. Per the germline V gene, CDR1 is SGDLS and CDR2 is YYNGEE. CDR3 length: 16 residues. Regarding this clone: Antigen unknown.

The sample comprised PBMCs. The gene calls are TRBV9 and TRBJ1-1; TRBD1 might be the D (6 bases). The receptor comes from a woman between 18 and 30 years old in good health and CMV-seronegative. The CDR3 region has the DNA TGTGCCAGCAGCGTAGCGTCAAGGACAGTGAACACTGAAGCTTTCTTT. Its translation: CASSVASRTVNTEAFF.